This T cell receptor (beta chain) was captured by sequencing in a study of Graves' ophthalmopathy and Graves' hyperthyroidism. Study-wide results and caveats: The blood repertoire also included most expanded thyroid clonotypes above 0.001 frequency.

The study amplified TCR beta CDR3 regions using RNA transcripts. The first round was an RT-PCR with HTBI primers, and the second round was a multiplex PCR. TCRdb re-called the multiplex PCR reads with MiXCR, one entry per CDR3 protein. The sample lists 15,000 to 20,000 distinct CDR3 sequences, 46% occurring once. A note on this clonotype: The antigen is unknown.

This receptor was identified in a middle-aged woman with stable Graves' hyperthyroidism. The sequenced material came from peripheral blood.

The CDR3 coding sequence is TGTGCCAGCAGTGAGGACAGGGGGCCTGGGGCCAACGTCCTGACTTTC. The encoded protein is CASSEDRGPGANVLTF. The V and J genes are TRBV27 and TRBJ2-6; 11 bases align to TRBD1. The CDR3 consists of 16 residues. Germline V gives CDR1 MNHEY, CDR2 SMNVEV (reference sequence). V gave up 5 bases and J gave up 2 bases; unmatched junction bases: 2.